The 29 T cell receptor beta chains below all came from one sample that was sequenced in a study of T cell responses to AZD1222 COVID-19 vaccine. Here immunoSEQ multiplex PCR was the method, and the copy in TCRdb shows in-frame clones only, minus some. The repertoire holds some 150,000 clones, with 86% as singletons. The specimen was peripheral blood, collected 28 days after the second AZD1222 dose. The receptor set was obtained from an adult who received the AZD1222 COVID-19 vaccine.

The chain couples TRBV3-1 (or the pseudogene TRBV3-2) to TRBJ2-5; 8 bases align to TRBD1. Germline lookup yields CDR1 LGHDT and CDR2 YNNKEL (reference sequence). The V and J ends lost 4 bases and 4 bases, in that order; junction bases with no gene match: 2. CDR3 size: 13 residues. The CDR3 nucleotides are TGTGCCAGCAGCCTCCAGGGGGCAGAGACCCAGTACTTC. Its translation is CASSLQGAETQYF.

This clone was seen only a few times. V usage is TRBV3-1 (or the pseudogene TRBV3-2) and J usage is TRBJ1-4; no definite D call. Germline V CDR1 and CDR2: LGHDT, YNNKEL (reference sequence). V lost 4 bases, J lost 0 bases, and 15 bases lay in between. The CDR3 loop spans 17 amino acids. CDR3 bases: TGTGCCAGCAGCCCCTCTTATGTGGGGACAACTAATGAAAAACTGTTTTTT. Amino acid sequence: CASSPSYVGTTNEKLFF.

V is TRBV15 and J is TRBJ2-3; 7 nucleotides agree with TRBD1. CDR3 size: 15 residues. Germline-derived CDR1 and CDR2 are LNHNV and YYDKDF (reference sequence). V gave up 5 bases and J gave up 4 bases; unmatched junction bases: 9. CDR3: CATSSRDRGADTQYF. For the CDR3, the DNA is TGTGCCACCAGCTCCCGGGACAGAGGGGCAGATACGCAGTATTTT.

This rearrangement joins TRBV3-1 (or the pseudogene TRBV3-2) to TRBJ2-1, with 8 bases matching TRBD2. This CDR3 contains 17 residues. Germline assignment: CDR1 LGHDT and CDR2 YNNKEL (reference sequence). The V gene end was trimmed by 4 bases and the J gene end by 0 bases; junction bases not matched to a gene: 8. This chain's CDR3 is CASSLAGGGSSYNEQFF. The CDR3 DNA reads as TGTGCCAGCAGCCTGGCAGGCGGGGGGAGCTCCTACAATGAGCAGTTCTTC.

This clone was observed a handful of times. This chain connects TRBV6-1 to TRBJ2-4; D is unclear. This CDR3 is built from 17 residues. V was cut by 2 bases and J by 1 base, with 15 bases left in between. CDR1 and CDR2 from the germline V gene are MNHNS and SASEGT. The CDR3 region has the DNA TGTGCCAGCAGTGAACAAGCTCTGACGACGGCCAAAAACATTCAGTACTTC. This translates into CASSEQALTTAKNIQYF.

The gene calls are TRBV12-5 and TRBJ1-5, with D perhaps TRBD1 (5 bases). V was cut by 0 bases and J by 7 bases, with 22 bases left in between. CDR1 and CDR2 (germline): LGHNT, FRNRAP. This CDR3 is 18 amino acids long. The CDR3 is CASGLVGATVGAGQPQHF. CDR3 coding DNA: TGTGCTAGTGGTTTGGTAGGGGCGACAGTAGGGGCCGGCCAGCCCCAGCATTTT.

V and J are TRBV10-1 and TRBJ2-1, with D perhaps assigned TRBD1 or TRBD2 (5 bases each). Trimming took 2 bases from V and 8 from J, leaving 7 bases between them. The CDR3 has 12 amino acids. CDR1 WNHNN and CDR2 SYGVQD come from the germline V gene (reference sequence). CDR3 bases: TGCGCCAGCAGTGAGCCGGGGCATGAGCAGTTCTTC. This sequence encodes CASSEPGHEQFF.

This chain joins TRBV9 and TRBJ2-2; 7 positions agree with TRBD2. The CDR3 has 16 amino acids. Trimming took 0 bases from V and 7 from J; bases not matched to a gene: 9. Germline V gene lookup returns CDR1 SGDLS and CDR2 YYNGEE. CDR3 sequence (DNA): TGTGCCAGCAGCGTAGCGTCGGGGACTACGATCGGGGAGCTGTTTTTT. Translation: CASSVASGTTIGELFF.

The DNA of the CDR3 is TGTGCCAGTAGTATTGAGGGAGTGGAGAATGAGCAGTTCTTC. This translates into CASSIEGVENEQFF. V and J are TRBV19 and TRBJ2-1; D perhaps matches TRBD2 (5 bases). The CDR3 contains 14 residues. The germline gives CDR1 LNHDA, CDR2 SQIVND (reference sequence). V lost 3 bases to trimming and J lost 7 bases, with 13 bases between them.

The V and J genes are TRBV9 and TRBJ2-1; D perhaps matches TRBD2 (5 bases). Trimming left V 3 bases short and J 15 bases short, with 16 bases between. The CDR3 is 12 residues long. The germline V gene encodes CDR1 SGDLS and CDR2 YYNGEE. CDR3 nucleotide sequence: TGTGCCAGCAGCGCACGAGGTCTAGCTCCGTTCTTC. It encodes CASSARGLAPFF.

CDR3 nucleotides: TGTGCCAGCTCACCACCTACTCGGACCGGGGAGCTGTTTTTT. Encoded protein: CASSPPTRTGELFF. The J gene is TRBJ2-2, the V gene TRBV18; D unresolved. Trimming pared 0 bases from V and 5 bases from J, leaving 7 bases between. CDR3 length equals 14 residues. The germline V gene encodes CDR1 KGHSH and CDR2 LQKENI.

V gene TRBV18 combines with J gene TRBJ1-4; TRBD1 aligns across 9 bases. Germline CDR1 reads KGHSH; CDR2 reads LQKENI. V shed 0 bases, J shed 8 bases, and the junction held 4 bases outside the gene matches. CDR3 length: 15 amino acids. CDR3 coding DNA: TGTGCCAGCTCACCACCGGGACAGGGAGGGGAAAAACTGTTTTTT. It codes for CASSPPGQGGEKLFF.

This chain uses TRBV12-3 or TRBV12-4 with TRBJ1-2; 7 bases are shared with TRBD1. This CDR3 is 13 amino acids long. With 6 bases clipped from V and 5 bases from J, the junction kept 6 bases outside the gene matches. CDR3 in DNA: TGTGCCAGCAGACTGACAGGGCCTTATGGCTACACCTTC. This sequence encodes CASRLTGPYGYTF.

This clone showed up just once. The gene calls are TRBV12-3 or TRBV12-4 and TRBJ1-5; D uncertain. Trimming stripped 3 bases from V and 5 bases from J, with 8 bases between. CDR3 length equals 13 residues. The CDR3 bases are TGTGCCAGCAGTTTGGCTTCGGATCAGCCCCAGCATTTT. Amino acids: CASSLASDQPQHF.

The rearrangement links TRBV12-3 or TRBV12-4 to TRBJ2-1, with unresolved D. Trimming cost V 3 bases and J 7 bases, with 4 bases left between them. CDR3 length: 11 amino acids. CDR3 loop: CASSLINEQFF. The DNA for the CDR3 is TGTGCCAGCAGTTTGATTAATGAGCAGTTCTTC.

The chain employs TRBV7-9 and TRBJ1-5; no clear D. Germline CDR1 reads SEHNR; CDR2 reads FQNEAQ (reference sequence). CDR3 length equals 15 residues. Trimming removed 5 bases from V and 8 bases from J, with 19 bases in between. CDR3 region: CASSLTGTDEEPQHF. CDR3 nucleotide sequence: TGTGCCAGCAGCCTTACCGGTACCGATGAGGAGCCCCAGCATTTT. The full variable domain, with the rest looked up from reference TRBV7-9 and TRBJ1-5, is DTGVSQNPRHKITKRGQNVTFRCDPISEHNRLYWYRQTLGQGPEFLTYFQNEAQLEKSRLLSDRFSAERPKGSFSTLEIQRTEQGDSAMYLCASSLTGTDEEPQHFGDGTRLSIL.

The V gene is TRBV28, the J gene TRBJ1-5; D may be TRBD1 (6 bases). Trimming took 4 bases from V and 2 from J, leaving 6 bases between them. Germline V CDR1 and CDR2: MDHEN, SYDVKM. The CDR3 is 13 amino acids. The DNA for the CDR3 is TGTGCCAGCAGTTCAGGGGGCAATCAGCCCCAGCATTTT. It encodes CASSSGGNQPQHF.

J is TRBJ1-2 and V is TRBV5-1; 12 bases line up with TRBD1. The V segment lost 3 bases and the J segment 2 bases; nucleotides outside the gene matches: 2. The CDR3 length is 15 residues. The V gene's germline CDR1 is SGHRS and CDR2 YFSETQ. The CDR3 loop is CASSWGQGANYGYTF. CDR3 nucleotide sequence: TGCGCCAGCAGCTGGGGACAGGGGGCGAACTATGGCTACACCTTC.

This clone was counted only a few times. V usage is TRBV30 and J usage is TRBJ1-6; D gene uncertain. With 1 base removed from V and 2 bases from J, the gap between germline ends came to 6 bases. This CDR3 comprises 14 residues. Germline loops: CDR1 GTSNPN, CDR2 SVGIG (reference sequence). CDR3 sequence reads: CAWSGTAYNSPLHF. The CDR3 bases are TGTGCCTGGAGTGGGACGGCCTATAATTCACCCCTCCACTTT.

The chain recombines TRBV19 with TRBJ1-5; D is unclear. The V gene lost 8 bases and the J gene lost 5 bases, with 13 bases spanning the gap. Germline loops: CDR1 LNHDA, CDR2 SQIVND (reference sequence). This CDR3 region has 13 residues. This CDR3 is CASEESHYQPQHF. CDR3 nucleotides: TGTGCCAGTGAGGAGTCCCATTATCAGCCCCAGCATTTT. The full variable domain, with the rest looked up from reference TRBV19 and TRBJ1-5, is DGGITQSPKYLFRKEGQNVTLSCEQNLNHDAMYWYRQDPGQGLRLIYYSQIVNDFQKGDIAEGYSVSREKKESFPLTVTSAQKNPTAFYLCASEESHYQPQHFGDGTRLSIL.

The chain recombines TRBV11-2 with TRBJ2-2; D could derive from TRBD1 or TRBD2 (5 bases each). This CDR3 spans 13 amino acids. The germline gives CDR1 SGHAT, CDR2 FQNNGV. Trimming removed 1 base at V and 9 bases at J, with 9 bases between. The CDR3 here is CASSLGRDRELFF. The CDR3 coding sequence is TGTGCCAGCAGCTTAGGCAGGGACCGGGAGCTGTTTTTT.

The V call is TRBV6-5, the J call TRBJ2-7; 10 bases align to TRBD2. Germline lookup yields CDR1 MNHEY and CDR2 SVGAGI. Germline trimming cut 6 bases from V and 1 base from J; bases unmatched to any gene: 6. The CDR3 loop spans 15 amino acids. DNA for the CDR3: TGTGCCAGCAGGGCCTTAGCGGGGGGTTCCTACGAGCAGTACTTC. This sequence encodes CASRALAGGSYEQYF.

For this clone: Other DNA sequences in the same sample also yield this CDR3. The chain uses TRBV12-3 or TRBV12-4 and TRBJ2-5; D unresolved. This CDR3 has 11 residues. Trimming pared 0 bases from V and 5 bases from J, leaving 1 base between. CDR3 sequence (DNA): TGTGCCAGCAGTTTAGCGGAGACCCAGTACTTC. The encoded protein is CASSLAETQYF.

The rearrangement joins TRBV9 to TRBJ1-5; no definite D call. This CDR3 spans 16 amino acids. Trimming took 4 bases from V and 2 from J, leaving 16 bases between them. CDR1 is SGDLS and CDR2 is YYNGEE in the germline V gene. The CDR3 region is CASSRRPDTGNQPQHF. CDR3 bases: TGTGCCAGCAGCCGCCGCCCCGACACCGGCAATCAGCCCCAGCATTTT.

This chain links TRBV18 with TRBJ1-2; D is undetermined. The CDR3 covers 16 residues. Per germline, CDR1 KGHSH and CDR2 LQKENI. The germline V and J ends were trimmed by 2 bases and 0 bases, with 13 bases remaining between them. The CDR3 bases are TGTGCCAGCTCACCAATGACCGGGAAAGCTAACTATGGCTACACCTTC. Amino acids: CASSPMTGKANYGYTF.

J is TRBJ1-4 and V is TRBV4-1, with no clear D. Trimming shortened V by 3 bases and J by 0 bases, and 11 bases separated the two germline ends. This CDR3 contains 16 residues. Germline V lookup: CDR1 MGHRA, CDR2 YSYEKL. The CDR3 region has the DNA TGCGCCAGCAGCCACCCCGGGCTTGCAACTAATGAAAAACTGTTTTTT. Protein sequence: CASSHPGLATNEKLFF.

This clone occurred once. The genes are TRBV28 and TRBJ2-5, with TRBD1 matching 8 bases. J lost 5 bases, V lost 8 bases, and 7 bases had no gene match. In germline, CDR1 is MDHEN, CDR2 SYDVKM. The CDR3 runs to 13 residues. CDR3 DNA sequence: TGTGCCAGCGGGACAGGAGGTTGGGAGACCCAGTACTTC. Translation gives CASGTGGWETQYF.

V is TRBV27 and J is TRBJ1-2; TRBD1 matches 9 bases. The germline V gene has CDR1 MNHEY and CDR2 SMNVEV (reference sequence). The CDR3 consists of 13 residues. The junction had 4 bases not matched to a gene; V was cut back by 3 bases and J by 8 bases. The chain's CDR3 is CASSFTGGEGYTF. As DNA, the CDR3 is TGTGCCAGCAGTTTTACAGGGGGCGAAGGCTACACCTTC.

This rearrangement joins TRBV28 to TRBJ1-1, with unresolved D. V was shortened by 11 bases and J by 5 bases, with 15 bases between the two germline ends. From germline, CDR1 is MDHEN and CDR2 SYDVKM. The CDR3 has 12 residues. In nucleotides, the CDR3 is TGTGCCGGAGGTGCTCGGGGTACTGAAGCTTTCTTT. Translated, it gives CAGGARGTEAFF.